This passage covers 24 T cell receptor beta chains from one sample sequenced in a study of post-analysis software for immune sequencing data. Notes on the study in general: Four to six TRBV segments (TRBV5-6, TRBV5-1 and TRBV20-1 among them) occurred more frequently in patients than in controls.

The antigens for these receptors are not known. The TCR beta cDNA libraries contained unique molecular identifiers. TCRdb recomputed calls from the PCR reads with MiXCR, one row per CDR3 protein. The sample lists about 260,000 distinct CDR3 sequences; 35% to 40% were seen once. The specimen sequenced was blood. All receptors derive from a girl between 10 and 17 years old with multiple sclerosis.

This clonotype was seen only a few times. The chain is built from TRBV20-1 and TRBJ2-3; no firm D call. V lost 0 bases to trimming and J lost 2 bases, with 9 bases between them. This CDR3 comprises 14 residues. Germline V gene data show CDR1 as DFQATT and CDR2 as SNEGSKA (reference sequence). The CDR3 DNA sequence: TGCAGTGCTAGAGAGTGGCTCTACACAGATACGCAGTATTTT. Translated: CSAREWLYTDTQYF.

The V call is TRBV18, the J call TRBJ1-1; 11 bases agree with TRBD1. The CDR3 is 14 residues long. CDR1 and CDR2 from the germline V gene are KGHSH and LQKENI. Germline trimming cut 5 bases from V and 8 bases from J; bases unmatched to any gene: 7. The CDR3 bases are TGTGCCAGCTCATCGGCGGGACAGGGGGTCGAAGCTTTCTTT. Protein sequence: CASSSAGQGVEAFF. Looking up the rest from reference TRBV18 and TRBJ1-1 gives the full variable domain: NAGVMQNPRHLVRRRGQEARLRCSPMKGHSHVYWYRQLPEEGLKFMVYLQKENIIDESGMPKERFSAEFPKEGPSILRIQQVVRGDSAAYFCASSSAGQGVEAFFGQGTRLTVV.

This chain links TRBV5-1 with TRBJ2-1; D might be TRBD1 (6 bases). Trimming stripped 2 bases from V and 2 bases from J, with 11 bases between. The CDR3 is 15 residues long. Germline lookup yields CDR1 SGHRS and CDR2 YFSETQ. The CDR3, as DNA: TGCGCCAGCAGCTTTGGGGGACAACCCTACAATGAGCAGTTCTTC. This codes for CASSFGGQPYNEQFF. Full variable domain (missing parts from reference TRBV5-1 and TRBJ2-1): KAGVTQTPRYLIKTRGQQVTLSCSPISGHRSVSWYQQTPGQGLQFLFEYFSETQRNKGNFPGRFSGRQFSNSRSEMNVSTLELGDSALYLCASSFGGQPYNEQFFGPGTRLTVL.

This clonotype was picked up many times. The J gene is TRBJ1-5, the V gene TRBV4-1, with 8 bases fitting TRBD1. The CDR3 totals 16 residues. Germline CDR1 is MGHRA and CDR2 is YSYEKL. The J segment lost 2 bases and the V segment lost 2 bases, leaving 5 bases of the junction unmatched. CDR3 sequence (DNA): TGCGCCAGCAGCCAACCTACAGGGGGTGGCAATCAGCCCCAGCATTTT. Its translation is CASSQPTGGGNQPQHF.

This clonotype was observed at least ten times. The V gene is TRBV20-1, the J gene TRBJ2-1, with 7 bases fitting TRBD2. V was clipped by 0 bases and J by 3 bases; unmatched bases: 5. This CDR3 contains 15 residues. The germline V gene encodes CDR1 DFQATT and CDR2 SNEGSKA (reference sequence). The CDR3 coding sequence is TGCAGTGCTAGAGATCTCTCTAGCGGCTACAATGAGCAGTTCTTC. It encodes CSARDLSSGYNEQFF.

This clonotype was picked up many times. The chain carries TRBV12-3 or TRBV12-4 and TRBJ2-2; TRBD2 matches at 7 bases. CDR3 length: 13 amino acids. Trimming cost V 6 bases and J 5 bases; bases outside gene matches: 3. Here the CDR3 DNA reads TGTGCCAGCAGCTTGGGGGGGACCGGGGAGCTGTTTTTT. Translated: CASSLGGTGELFF.

This clonotype was counted only a few times. V usage is TRBV10-3 and J usage is TRBJ1-1; 9 bases are shared with TRBD1. The CDR3 consists of 14 residues. Germline V gives CDR1 ENHRY, CDR2 SYGVKD. V was pared by 7 bases and J by 3 bases, with 6 bases of the junction left unmatched. The CDR3 loop is CAITGQGRDTEAFF. For the CDR3, the DNA is TGTGCCATCACCGGACAGGGGAGAGACACTGAAGCTTTCTTT.

Points on this clonotype: Possible read error: a much larger clone is one base away. The rearrangement joins TRBV6-6 to TRBJ2-2; no clear D gene. The CDR3 sequence is 14 residues long. The germline CDR1 and CDR2 sequences are MNHNY and SVGAGI (reference sequence). In DNA form, the CDR3 reads TGTACCACCATAGACGTGACGAACACCGGGGAGCTGTTTTTT. Protein product: CTTIDVTNTGELFF.

This clonotype has just a few counts. This rearrangement joins TRBV3-1 to TRBJ2-1; TRBD2 might be the D (6 bases). Trimming shortened V by 2 bases and J by 7 bases, and 15 bases separated the two germline ends. Per germline, CDR1 LGHDT and CDR2 YNNKEL (reference sequence). CDR3 size: 15 residues. In nucleotides, the CDR3 is TGTGCCAGCAGCCAAAGGCGGGAAATCCGGAATGAGCAGTTCTTC. Translating gives CASSQRREIRNEQFF.

This clonotype has a handful of counts. A much bigger clone sits one base away, suggesting this may be a read error. The chain has TRBV20-1 and TRBJ2-1; TRBD2 agrees at 7 bases. J gave up 4 bases and V 1 base, and 10 bases lay outside the gene matches. Per germline, CDR1 DFQATT and CDR2 SNEGSKA (reference sequence). The CDR3 loop spans 16 amino acids. As DNA, the CDR3 is TGCAGTGCTAGAGCGGGTCGGGCTAGCGGTTACAATGAGCAGTTCTTC. This sequence encodes CSARAGRASGYNEQFF.

The V and J genes are TRBV5-6 and TRBJ2-2; 9 bases agree with TRBD1. Germline CDR1 is SGHDT and CDR2 is YYEEEE. The CDR3 runs 16 residues. The V segment lost 4 bases and the J segment 7 bases; nucleotides outside the gene matches: 11. The CDR3 sequence is CASSPRDRDYGGELFF. CDR3 DNA: TGTGCCAGCAGCCCCCGGGACAGGGATTATGGCGGGGAGCTGTTTTTT. Based on the CDR3 plus reference TRBV5-6 and TRBJ2-2, the full variable domain is DAGVTQSPTHLIKTRGQQVTLRCSPKSGHDTVSWYQQALGQGPQFIFQYYEEEERQRGNFPDRFSGHQFPNYSSELNVNALLLGDSALYLCASSPRDRDYGGELFFGEGSRLTVL.

This clonotype was seen only a few times. V gene TRBV7-3 combines with J gene TRBJ2-1; 8 bases agree with TRBD1. CDR1 is SGHTA and CDR2 is FQGTGA in the germline V gene. The CDR3 contains 15 residues. Trimming cost V 4 bases and J 3 bases; bases outside gene matches: 5. The CDR3 loop is CASSSGGADYNEQFF. Written as DNA, the CDR3 is TGTGCCAGCAGCTCAGGGGGCGCGGACTACAATGAGCAGTTCTTC.

The genes are TRBV5-1 and TRBJ2-2, with D perhaps given as TRBD1 or TRBD2 (6 bases each). The CDR3 has 15 amino acids. V was pared by 3 bases and J by 4 bases, with 13 bases between. Per the germline V gene, CDR1 is SGHRS and CDR2 is YFSETQ. In nucleotides, the CDR3 is TGCGCCAGCAGCTCCCTACAGGGAGGCACCGGGGAGCTGTTTTTT. Translated, it gives CASSSLQGGTGELFF.

V is TRBV15 and J is TRBJ2-7, with D uncertain. The CDR3 is 14 residues long. The germline V gene has CDR1 LNHNV and CDR2 YYDKDF (reference sequence). The V and J ends lost 5 bases and 6 bases respectively, with 17 bases between them. Here the CDR3 reads CATSARRPSSEQYF. The CDR3 DNA sequence: TGTGCCACCAGCGCCCGGCGACCGTCTTCCGAGCAGTACTTC.

The count of this clonotype is one. This sequence may be a read error, since a much larger clone differs from it by one base. The chain links TRBV20-1 to TRBJ1-2; D is unresolved. Germline CDR1 is DFQATT and CDR2 is SNEGSKA (reference sequence). The CDR3 spans 10 residues. The CDR3 bases are TGCTGTGCTAGAGACTATGGCTACACCTTC. As protein: CCARDYGYTF.

There are many counts of this clonotype. The DNA of the CDR3 is TGCGCCAGCAGCTCCCCTGTGGGCCGGGACGGAAGTTCACCCCTCCACTTT. Translated, it gives CASSSPVGRDGSSPLHF. The chain couples TRBV5-1 to TRBJ1-6; D possibly corresponds to TRBD1 (5 bases). CDR1 and CDR2 from the germline V gene are SGHRS and YFSETQ. This CDR3 has 17 residues. Trimming removed 3 bases from V and 9 bases from J, with 22 bases in between.

In regard to this clonotype: This may arise from a read error, as a much more abundant clone is one base away. The chain links TRBV7-9 to TRBJ2-3; 10 bases fit TRBD2. Germline lookup yields CDR1 SEHNR and CDR2 FQNEAQ (reference sequence). This CDR3 spans 16 amino acids. CDR3 sequence: CASSQRAGGSIDTQYF. The CDR3, as DNA: TGTGCCAGCAGCCAGAGAGCGGGAGGGAGCATAGATACGCAGTATTTT.

Only a few counts were recorded for this clonotype. The chain is built from TRBV5-1 and TRBJ2-2; D is perhaps TRBD1 or TRBD2 (5 bases each). This CDR3 region has 17 residues. With 4 bases removed from V and 0 bases from J, the gap between germline ends came to 16 bases. Germline assignment: CDR1 SGHRS and CDR2 YFSETQ. CDR3 residues: CASSPGPGLSNTGELFF. DNA for the CDR3: TGCGCCAGCAGCCCGGGACCGGGGCTCTCGAACACCGGGGAGCTGTTTTTT. The variable domain in full, with the rest retrieved from reference TRBV5-1 and TRBJ2-2, is KAGVTQTPRYLIKTRGQQVTLSCSPISGHRSVSWYQQTPGQGLQFLFEYFSETQRNKGNFPGRFSGRQFSNSRSEMNVSTLELGDSALYLCASSPGPGLSNTGELFFGEGSRLTVL.

This rearrangement joins TRBV10-3 to TRBJ2-7; D is unresolved. The length of the CDR3 is 12 residues. Germline-derived CDR1 and CDR2 are ENHRY and SYGVKD. V lost 9 bases and J 1 base, leaving 10 bases between the germline ends. The CDR3, as DNA: TGTGCCATAGGCTCGGGTTCCTACGAGCAGTACTTC. It yields the protein CAIGSGSYEQYF.

The chain is built from TRBV4-3 and TRBJ1-2; D unresolved. The CDR3 sequence is 13 residues long. The V and J ends lost 1 base and 8 bases respectively, with 11 bases between them. Per germline, CDR1 LGHNA and CDR2 YSLEER. The CDR3 DNA follows: TGCGCCAGCAGCCAAGCAGTAGGTGACGGCTACACCTTC. Amino acids: CASSQAVGDGYTF.

This chain joins TRBV20-1 and TRBJ2-2, with 10 bases matching TRBD2. Germline lookup yields CDR1 DFQATT and CDR2 SNEGSKA (reference sequence). There are 15 residues in the CDR3. V was pared by 2 bases and J by 1 base, with 1 base of the junction left unmatched. DNA for the CDR3: TGCAGTGCTAGACGGACTAGCGGGAACACCGGGGAGCTGTTTTTT. This encodes CSARRTSGNTGELFF.

With respect to this clonotype: A much larger clone differs by one base, so this may be a read error. CDR3 in DNA: TGTGCCAGCAGTGGCGTCAGGGCCCACTCTGGGGCCAACGTCCCGACTTTC. It specifies CASSGVRAHSGANVPTF. The rearrangement links TRBV28 to TRBJ2-6; D is perhaps TRBD1 (5 bases). The CDR3 consists of 17 residues. CDR1 is MDHEN, CDR2 SYDVKM, per germline.

The chain employs TRBV4-2 and TRBJ1-2; TRBD1 aligns across 8 bases. Germline loops: CDR1 LGHNA, CDR2 YNFKEQ. Losses at the gene ends were 0 bases for V and 8 bases for J; bases not matched to a gene: 5. This CDR3 is built from 14 residues. This CDR3 reads CASSQEDRVTGYTF. The DNA for the CDR3 is TGTGCCAGCAGCCAAGAGGACAGGGTCACAGGCTACACCTTC.

The rearrangement joins TRBV28 to TRBJ1-1, with D possibly being TRBD1 (5 bases). Germline values: CDR1 MDHEN, CDR2 SYDVKM. There are 15 residues in the CDR3. The V gene lost 3 bases and the J gene lost 6 bases, with 17 bases spanning the gap. The CDR3 coding sequence is TGTGCCAGCAGTTTTCGCTTGGCGGGGGGACCTGAAGCTTTCTTT. Encoded protein: CASSFRLAGGPEAFF.